This TCR beta chain was captured in a study of regulatory T cells in long-lasting Graves disease. This clonotype turned up a few times. Investigators prepared the TCR beta libraries by applying iRepertoire HTBI primers and Arm-PCR of CDR3 regions. A single record per CDR3 protein comes from TCRdb applying MiXCR to the multiplex PCR reads. Here the sample spans approximately 360,000 distinct CDR3 sequences, about an eighth being singletons. The time point is: newly diagnosed GD, antithyroid drugs for less than 3 months. Making the TCR library involved RNA that had been extracted from PBMCs. V shed 4 bases, J shed 0 bases, and the junction held 4 bases outside the gene matches. From germline, CDR1 is SGHDT and CDR2 YYEEEE. The CDR3 has 15 residues. These data also featured in a second study, about T cells in Graves' hyperthyroidism and ophthalmopathy. That paper adds: Exclusions: uncontrolled infection, other autoimmune disease, pregnancy, lactation. HTBI primers drove first-round RT-PCR of the TCR CDR3.

The genes are TRBV5-6 and TRBJ2-1, with 7 bases identical to TRBD1. The input for sequencing was peripheral blood mononuclear cells (PBMCs), taken at new diagnosis, from a patient treated with antithyroid drugs. The receptor comes from a woman in her late teens or twenties with Graves disease. The CDR3 DNA reads TGTGCCAGCAGCCCGGGACAGCCCTCCTACAATGAGCAGTTCTTC. Its translation is CASSPGQPSYNEQFF. The complete variable domain, with remaining parts taken from reference TRBV5-6 and TRBJ2-1, reads DAGVTQSPTHLIKTRGQQVTLRCSPKSGHDTVSWYQQALGQGPQFIFQYYEEEERQRGNFPDRFSGHQFPNYSSELNVNALLLGDSALYLCASSPGQPSYNEQFFGPGTRLTVL.